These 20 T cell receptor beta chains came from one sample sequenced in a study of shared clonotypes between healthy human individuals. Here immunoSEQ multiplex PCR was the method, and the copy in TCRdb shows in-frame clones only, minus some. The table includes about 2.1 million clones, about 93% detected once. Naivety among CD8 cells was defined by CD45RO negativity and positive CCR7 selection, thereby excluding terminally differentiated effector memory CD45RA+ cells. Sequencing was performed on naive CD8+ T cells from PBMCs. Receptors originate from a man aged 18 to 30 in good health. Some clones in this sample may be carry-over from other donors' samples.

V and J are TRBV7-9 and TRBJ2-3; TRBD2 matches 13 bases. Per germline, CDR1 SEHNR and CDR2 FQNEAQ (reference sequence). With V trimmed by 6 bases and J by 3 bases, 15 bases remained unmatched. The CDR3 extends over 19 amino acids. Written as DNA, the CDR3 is TGTGCCAGCAGTCAACGTCCTACTAGCGGGAGGGCCGGAACAGATACGCAGTATTTT. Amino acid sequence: CASSQRPTSGRAGTDTQYF.

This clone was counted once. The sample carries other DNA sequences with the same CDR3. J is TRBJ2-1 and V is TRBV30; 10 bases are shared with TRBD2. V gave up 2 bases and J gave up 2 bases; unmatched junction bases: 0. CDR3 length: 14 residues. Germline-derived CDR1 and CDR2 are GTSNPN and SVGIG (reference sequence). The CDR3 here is CAWSSGRAYNEQFF. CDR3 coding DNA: TGTGCCTGGAGTAGCGGGAGGGCCTACAATGAGCAGTTCTTC.

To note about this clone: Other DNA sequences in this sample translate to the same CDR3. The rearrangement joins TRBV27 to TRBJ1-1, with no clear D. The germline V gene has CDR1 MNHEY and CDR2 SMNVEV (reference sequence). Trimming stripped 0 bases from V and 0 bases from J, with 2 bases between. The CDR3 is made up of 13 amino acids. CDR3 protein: CASSLSLNTEAFF. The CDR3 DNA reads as TGTGCCAGCAGTTTATCATTGAACACTGAAGCTTTCTTT.

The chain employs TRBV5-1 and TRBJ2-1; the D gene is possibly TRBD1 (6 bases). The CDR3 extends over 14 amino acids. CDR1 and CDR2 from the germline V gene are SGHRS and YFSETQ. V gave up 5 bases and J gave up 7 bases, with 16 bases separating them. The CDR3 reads CASRLGGEGNEQFF. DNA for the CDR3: TGCGCCAGCAGACTAGGGGGAGAGGGGAATGAGCAGTTCTTC.

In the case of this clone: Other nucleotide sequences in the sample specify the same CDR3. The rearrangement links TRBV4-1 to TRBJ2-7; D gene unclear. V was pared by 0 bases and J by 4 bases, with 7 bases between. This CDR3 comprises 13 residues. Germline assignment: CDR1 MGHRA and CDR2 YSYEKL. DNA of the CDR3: TGCGCCAGCAGCCAAGATATCGGGTACGAGCAGTACTTC. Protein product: CASSQDIGYEQYF.

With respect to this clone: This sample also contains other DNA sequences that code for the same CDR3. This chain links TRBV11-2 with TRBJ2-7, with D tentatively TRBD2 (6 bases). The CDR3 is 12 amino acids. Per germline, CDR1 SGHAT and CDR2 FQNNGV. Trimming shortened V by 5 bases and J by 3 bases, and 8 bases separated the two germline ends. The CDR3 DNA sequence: TGTGCCAGCAGCCCGGGGGACTACGAGCAGTACTTC. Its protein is CASSPGDYEQYF.

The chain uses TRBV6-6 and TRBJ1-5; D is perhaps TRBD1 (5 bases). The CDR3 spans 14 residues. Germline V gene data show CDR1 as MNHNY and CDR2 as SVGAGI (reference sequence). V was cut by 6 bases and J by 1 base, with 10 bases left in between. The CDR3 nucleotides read TGTGCCAGCAGCCCCTGGACAAGCAATCAGCCCCAGCATTTT. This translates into CASSPWTSNQPQHF.

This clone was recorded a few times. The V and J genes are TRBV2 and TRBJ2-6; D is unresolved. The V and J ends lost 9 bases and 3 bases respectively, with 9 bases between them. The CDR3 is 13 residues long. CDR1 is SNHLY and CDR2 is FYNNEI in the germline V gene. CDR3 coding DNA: TGTGCCAGACTGATGATTGGGGCCAACGTCCTGACTTTC. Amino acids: CARLMIGANVLTF.

CDR3 sequence (DNA): TGTGCCAGCAGCTGGGTTTGGGATAGCAATCAGCCCCAGCATTTT. Translating gives CASSWVWDSNQPQHF. This rearrangement joins TRBV28 to TRBJ1-5; D gene unclear. V lost 6 bases and J 0 bases, leaving 12 bases between the germline ends. The CDR3 sequence is 15 residues long. In germline, CDR1 is MDHEN, CDR2 SYDVKM.

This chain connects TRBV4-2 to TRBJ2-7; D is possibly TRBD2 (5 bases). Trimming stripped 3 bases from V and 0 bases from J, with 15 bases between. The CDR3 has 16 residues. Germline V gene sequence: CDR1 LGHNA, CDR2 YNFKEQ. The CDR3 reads CASSQVDLSSSYEQYF. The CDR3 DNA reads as TGTGCCAGCAGCCAGGTGGACTTATCGAGCTCCTACGAGCAGTACTTC.

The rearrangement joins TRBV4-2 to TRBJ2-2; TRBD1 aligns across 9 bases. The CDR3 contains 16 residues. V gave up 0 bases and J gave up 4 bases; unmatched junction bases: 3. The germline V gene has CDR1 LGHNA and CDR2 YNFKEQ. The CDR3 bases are TGTGCCAGCAGCCAAGAAGGGACAGGGCGCACCGGGGAGCTGTTTTTT. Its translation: CASSQEGTGRTGELFF.

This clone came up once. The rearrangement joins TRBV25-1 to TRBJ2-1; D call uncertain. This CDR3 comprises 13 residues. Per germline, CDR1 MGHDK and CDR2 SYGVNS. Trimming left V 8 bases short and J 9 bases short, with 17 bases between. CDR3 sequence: CASSVGRSGEQFF. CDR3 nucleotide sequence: TGTGCCAGCTCAGTTGGCAGGTCAGGTGAGCAGTTCTTC.

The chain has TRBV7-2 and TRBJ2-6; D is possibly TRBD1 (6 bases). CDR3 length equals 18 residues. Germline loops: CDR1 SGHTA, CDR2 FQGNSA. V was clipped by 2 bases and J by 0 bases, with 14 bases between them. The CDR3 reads CASSLMQGRHSGANVLTF. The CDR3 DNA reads TGTGCCAGCAGCTTAATGCAGGGGCGGCACTCTGGGGCCAACGTCCTGACTTTC. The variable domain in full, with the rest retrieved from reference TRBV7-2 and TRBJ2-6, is GAGVSQSPSNKVTEKGKDVELRCDPISGHTALYWYRQSLGQGLEFLIYFQGNSAPDKSGLPSDRFSAERTGGSVSTLTIQRTQQEDSAVYLCASSLMQGRHSGANVLTFGAGSRLTVL.

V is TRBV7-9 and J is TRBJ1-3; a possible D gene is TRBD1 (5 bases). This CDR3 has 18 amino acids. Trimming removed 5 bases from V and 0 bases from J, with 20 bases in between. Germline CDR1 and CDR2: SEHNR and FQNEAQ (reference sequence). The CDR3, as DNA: TGTGCCAGCAGCCCGTCCGGGGGAAGGGGCCTCTCTGGAAACACCATATATTTT. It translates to CASSPSGGRGLSGNTIYF.

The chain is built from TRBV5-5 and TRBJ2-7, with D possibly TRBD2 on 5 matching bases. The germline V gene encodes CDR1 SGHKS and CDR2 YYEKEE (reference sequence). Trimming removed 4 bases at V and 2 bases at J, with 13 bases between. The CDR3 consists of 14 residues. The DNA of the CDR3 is TGTGCCAGCAGCCATCGGGGTGTCCCCTACGAGCAGTACTTC. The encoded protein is CASSHRGVPYEQYF.

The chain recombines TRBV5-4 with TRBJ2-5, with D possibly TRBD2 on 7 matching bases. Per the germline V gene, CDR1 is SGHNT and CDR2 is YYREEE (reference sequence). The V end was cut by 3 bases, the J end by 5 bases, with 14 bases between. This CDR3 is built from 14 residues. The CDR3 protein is CASSWRGGRETQYF. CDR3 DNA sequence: TGTGCCAGCAGCTGGAGGGGGGGAAGGGAGACCCAGTACTTC. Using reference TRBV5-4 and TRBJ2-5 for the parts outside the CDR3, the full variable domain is ETGVTQSPTHLIKTRGQQVTLRCSSQSGHNTVSWYQQALGQGPQFIFQYYREEENGRGNFPPRFSGLQFPNYSSELNVNALELDDSALYLCASSWRGGRETQYFGPGTRLLVL.

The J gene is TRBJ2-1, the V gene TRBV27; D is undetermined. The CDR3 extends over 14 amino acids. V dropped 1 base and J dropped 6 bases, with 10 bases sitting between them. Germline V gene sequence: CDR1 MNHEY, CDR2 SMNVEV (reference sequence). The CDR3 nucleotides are TGTGCCAGCAGTTTATGGGGATTTAGCAATGAGCAGTTCTTC. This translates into CASSLWGFSNEQFF.

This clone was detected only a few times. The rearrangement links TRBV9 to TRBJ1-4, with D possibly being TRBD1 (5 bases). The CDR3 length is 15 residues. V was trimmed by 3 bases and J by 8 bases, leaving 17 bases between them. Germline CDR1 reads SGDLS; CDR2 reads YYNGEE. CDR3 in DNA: TGTGCCAGCAGCGCGTCAGGGAATCGAGCCGAAAAACTGTTTTTT. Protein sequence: CASSASGNRAEKLFF.

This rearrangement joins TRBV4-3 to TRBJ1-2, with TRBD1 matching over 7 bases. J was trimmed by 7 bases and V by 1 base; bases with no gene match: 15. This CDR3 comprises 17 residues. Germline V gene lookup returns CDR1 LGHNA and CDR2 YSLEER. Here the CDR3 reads CASSQVTTRTGRGGYTF. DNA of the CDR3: TGCGCCAGCAGCCAAGTCACCACACGGACAGGTCGGGGTGGCTACACCTTC.

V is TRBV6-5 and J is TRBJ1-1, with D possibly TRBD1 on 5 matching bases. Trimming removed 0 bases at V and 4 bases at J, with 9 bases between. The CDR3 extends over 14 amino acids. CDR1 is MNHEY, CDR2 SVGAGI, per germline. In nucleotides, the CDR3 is TGTGCCAGCAGTTACTCGAGCAGGGCCACTGAAGCTTTCTTT. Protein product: CASSYSSRATEAFF.